Following are 8 T cell receptor beta chains from one sample sequenced in a study of early stage breast cancer tumors. Only in-frame clones appear in the TCRdb table, and some are missing; sequencing was by immunoSEQ multiplex PCR. The sample yields about 53,000 clones, 75% to 95% seen once. Sequences were obtained from blood. The source of these receptors is a person aged 65 to 85 with breast cancer.

This clone was counted only a few times. This chain uses TRBV10-2 with TRBJ1-1; 7 bases agree with TRBD1. J lost 10 bases, V lost 4 bases, and 12 bases had no gene match. There are 14 residues in the CDR3. The V gene's germline CDR1 is WSHSY and CDR2 SAAADI. CDR3 residues: CASSGGTGVGGAFF. The CDR3 DNA reads as TGCGCCAGCAGTGGGGGTACAGGGGTCGGAGGAGCTTTCTTT.

Comment on this clone: One end of the junction does not line up with germline, which may come from a read error. The gene calls are TRBV23-1 and TRBJ1-3, with 9 bases that match TRBD1. TRBV23-1 is an open reading frame whose function is uncertain. There are 13 residues in the CDR3. The CDR3 coding sequence is TGCGCCAGAACGCTTACTACAGGGGGCTATCCCCTTTTT. Amino acids: CARTLTTGGYPLF.

This sequence joins TRBV5-8 and TRBJ2-3, with 7 positions matching TRBD2. This CDR3 spans 13 amino acids. V gave up 4 bases and J gave up 9 bases; unmatched junction bases: 8. Germline V gene sequence: CDR1 SGHTS, CDR2 YDEGEE. The CDR3 sequence: CASSPGLGGTQYF. The DNA for the CDR3 is TGTGCCAGCAGCCCAGGACTAGGAGGGACGCAGTATTTT.

V and J are TRBV19 and TRBJ2-7, with 10 bases identical to TRBD2. Per germline, CDR1 LNHDA and CDR2 SQIVND (reference sequence). The CDR3 contains 15 residues. The V segment lost 5 bases and the J segment 2 bases; nucleotides outside the gene matches: 6. The chain's CDR3 is CASSRESGRAYEQYF. The CDR3 coding sequence is TGTGCCAGTAGTCGCGAAAGCGGGAGGGCCTACGAGCAGTACTTC.

The chain joins TRBV7-9 to TRBJ1-3; tentatively, D is TRBD1 (6 bases). Germline V gene data show CDR1 as SEHNR and CDR2 as FQNEAQ (reference sequence). The CDR3 consists of 14 residues. The germline V and J ends were trimmed by 7 bases and 2 bases, with 12 bases remaining between them. The CDR3 DNA reads as TGTGCCAGCACCCTGACAGGTGCTGGAAACACCATATATTTT. Translation gives CASTLTGAGNTIYF.

The chain couples TRBV5-1 to TRBJ1-1; D not certain. Looked up from germline, CDR1 is SGHRS and CDR2 is YFSETQ. V lost 3 bases, J lost 1 base, and 13 bases lay in between. This CDR3 is built from 15 residues. This CDR3 is CASSSIWGGNTEAFF. In DNA form, the CDR3 reads TGCGCCAGCAGCTCTATTTGGGGAGGGAACACTGAAGCTTTCTTT.

In DNA form, the CDR3 reads TGTGCCAGCTCACCCCTGGGACAGCGCTATGGCTACACCTTC. Protein product: CASSPLGQRYGYTF. The chain is built from TRBV18 and TRBJ1-2, with 7 bases that match TRBD1. The germline V gene encodes CDR1 KGHSH and CDR2 LQKENI. CDR3 size: 14 residues. Germline trimming cut 3 bases from V and 4 bases from J; bases unmatched to any gene: 5.

The chain carries TRBV18 and TRBJ1-1; 8 bases line up with TRBD1. CDR1 is KGHSH, CDR2 LQKENI, per germline. This CDR3 spans 14 amino acids. V trimming: 4 bases; J trimming: 2 bases; junction bases outside the gene matches: 3. CDR3 amino acids: CASSQTGANTEAFF. CDR3 in DNA: TGTGCCAGCTCACAGACAGGGGCCAACACTGAAGCTTTCTTT.